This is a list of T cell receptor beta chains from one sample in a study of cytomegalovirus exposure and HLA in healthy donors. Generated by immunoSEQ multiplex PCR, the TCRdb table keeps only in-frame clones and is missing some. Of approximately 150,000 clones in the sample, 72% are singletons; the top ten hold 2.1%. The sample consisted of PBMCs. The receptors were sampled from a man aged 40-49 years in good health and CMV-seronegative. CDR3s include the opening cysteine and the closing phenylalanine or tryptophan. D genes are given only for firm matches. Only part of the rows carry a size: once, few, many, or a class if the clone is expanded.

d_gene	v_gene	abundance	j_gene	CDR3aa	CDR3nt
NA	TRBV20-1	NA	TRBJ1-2	CSARTDYGYTF	TGCAGTGCAAGGACAGACTATGGCTACACCTTC
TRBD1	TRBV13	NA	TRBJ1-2	CASTTGQALRGYTF	TGTGCCAGCACCACTGGACAGGCACTTCGTGGCTACACCTTC
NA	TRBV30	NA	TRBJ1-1	CAWSGLRRAFTGDTEAFF	TGTGCCTGGAGTGGGTTAAGGAGGGCCTTCACGGGGGACACTGAAGCTTTCTTT
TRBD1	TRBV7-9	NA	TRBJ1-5	CASSYGTGDQPQHF	TGTGCCAGCAGCTACGGGACAGGGGATCAGCCCCAGCATTTT
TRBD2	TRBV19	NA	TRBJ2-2	CASSTLAGGIAAGELFF	TGTGCCAGTAGTACCCTAGCGGGAGGTATTGCCGCCGGGGAGCTGTTTTTT
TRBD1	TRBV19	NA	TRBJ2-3	CASSNPGTGSTDTQYF	TGTGCCAGTAGTAACCCCGGGACAGGGAGCACAGATACGCAGTATTTT
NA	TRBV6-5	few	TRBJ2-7	CASSRGQRNGNEQYF	TGTGCCAGCAGTCGCGGACAGCGAAACGGGAACGAGCAGTACTTC
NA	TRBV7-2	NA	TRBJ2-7	CASSFTGSGKQREQYF	TGTGCCAGCAGCTTTACGGGGTCGGGGAAACAGCGGGAGCAGTACTTC
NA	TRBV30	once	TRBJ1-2	CAWSVRVKTYGYPF	TGTGCCTGGAGTGTACGGGTCAAGACCTATGGCTACCCCTTC
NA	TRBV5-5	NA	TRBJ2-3	CASSLEATQYF	TGTGCCAGCAGCTTGGAAGCGACGCAGTATTTT
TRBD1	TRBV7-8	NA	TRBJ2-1	CASSSRDRVNNEQFF	TGTGCCAGCAGCTCCCGGGACAGGGTAAACAATGAGCAGTTCTTC
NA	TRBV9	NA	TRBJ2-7	CASSVEGGGNEQYF	TGTGCCAGCAGCGTAGAGGGAGGGGGGAACGAGCAGTACTTC
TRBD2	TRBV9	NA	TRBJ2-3	CASSVAGGGLDTQYF	TGTGCCAGCAGCGTAGCGGGGGGAGGTTTAGATACGCAGTATTTT
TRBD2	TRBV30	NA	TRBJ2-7	CAWTIRQGGRYEQYF	TGTGCCTGGACCATTCGGCAGGGCGGGAGGTACGAGCAGTACTTC
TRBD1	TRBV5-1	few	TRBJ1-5	CATPEGARLEDQPQHF	TGCGCCACCCCCGAGGGGGCAAGGCTCGAGGATCAGCCCCAGCATTTT
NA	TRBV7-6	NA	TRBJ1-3	CASSSNRDSGNTIYF	TGTGCCAGCAGCTCTAACAGGGACTCTGGAAACACCATATATTTT
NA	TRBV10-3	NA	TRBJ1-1	CAISDRENTEAFF	TGTGCCATCAGTGACCGAGAAAACACTGAAGCTTTCTTT
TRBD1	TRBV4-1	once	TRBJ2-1	CASSQERQGDYEQFF	TGCGCCAGCAGCCAAGAGCGACAGGGGGATTATGAGCAGTTCTTC
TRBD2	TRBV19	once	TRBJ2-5	CASSIGLADQETQYF	TGTGCCAGTAGTATCGGACTAGCGGATCAAGAGACCCAGTACTTC
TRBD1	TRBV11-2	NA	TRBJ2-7	CASSLWGQTYEQYF	TGTGCCAGCAGCTTATGGGGACAGACCTACGAGCAGTACTTC
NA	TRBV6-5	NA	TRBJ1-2	CASSPTQYGYTF	TGTGCCAGCAGCCCAACACAGTATGGCTACACCTTC
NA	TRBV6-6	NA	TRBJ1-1	CASRLQGGANTEAFF	TGTGCCAGCAGACTACAGGGAGGGGCAAACACTGAAGCTTTCTTT
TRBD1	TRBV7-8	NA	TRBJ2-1	CASSVIFIRDRASVYNEQFF	TGTGCCAGCAGCGTAATTTTTATCCGGGACAGGGCTTCAGTCTACAATGAGCAGTTCTTC
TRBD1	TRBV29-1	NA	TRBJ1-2	CSVRQGAVYGYPF	TGCAGCGTGAGACAGGGGGCAGTCTATGGCTACCCCTTC
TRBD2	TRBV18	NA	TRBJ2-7	CASSPPGLAGYEQYF	TGTGCCAGCTCACCACCGGGACTAGCGGGATACGAGCAGTACTTC
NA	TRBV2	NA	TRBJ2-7	CASSGGQKNYEQYF	TGTGCCAGCAGTGGTGGACAGAAGAACTACGAGCAGTACTTC
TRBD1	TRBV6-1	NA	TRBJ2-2	CASSDLGGSVGELFF	TGTGCCAGCAGTGACTTAGGGGGCAGTGTCGGGGAGCTGTTTTTT
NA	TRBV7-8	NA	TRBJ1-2	CASSYRVEYGYTF	TGTGCCAGCAGCTACAGGGTCGAGTATGGCTACACCTTC
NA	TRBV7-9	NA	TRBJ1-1	CASSLEGGTEAFF	TGTGCCAGCAGCTTGGAGGGTGGCACTGAAGCTTTCTTT
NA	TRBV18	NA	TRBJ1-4	CASSPPGADEKLFF	TGTGCCAGCTCACCACCGGGGGCCGATGAAAAACTGTTTTTT
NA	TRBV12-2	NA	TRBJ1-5	CASRLVPTASNQPQHF	TGTGCAAGTCGCTTAGTTCCGACAGCTAGCAATCAGCCCCAGCATTTT
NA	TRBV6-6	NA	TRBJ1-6	CASSYSGDSYNSPLHF	TGTGCCAGCAGTTACTCGGGAGACTCCTATAATTCACCCCTCCACTTT
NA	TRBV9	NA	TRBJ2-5	CASSVGGSNLQETQYF	TGTGCCAGCAGCGTAGGAGGTAGCAATCTCCAAGAGACCCAGTACTTC
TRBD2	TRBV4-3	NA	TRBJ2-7	CASSQGLAGVDEQYF	TGCGCCAGCAGCCAAGGACTAGCGGGAGTTGACGAGCAGTACTTC
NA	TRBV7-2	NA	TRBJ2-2	CASSLAASRDTGELFF	TGTGCCAGCAGCTTAGCGGCTAGCCGGGACACCGGGGAGCTGTTTTTT
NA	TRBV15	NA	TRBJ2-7	CATSRGDRPSYEQYF	TGTGCCACCAGCAGAGGAGACAGACCCTCCTACGAGCAGTACTTC
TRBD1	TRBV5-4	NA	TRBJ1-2	CASSSSVGQGYGYTF	TGTGCCAGCAGCTCTAGCGTGGGACAGGGCTATGGCTACACCTTC
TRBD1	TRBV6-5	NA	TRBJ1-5	CASRPGQGFGQPQHF	TGTGCCAGCAGGCCAGGACAGGGGTTTGGTCAGCCCCAGCATTTT
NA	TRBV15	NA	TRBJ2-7	CATSRDRGPYEQYF	TGTGCCACCAGCAGAGATCGGGGTCCCTACGAGCAGTACTTC
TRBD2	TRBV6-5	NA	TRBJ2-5	CASTPEMSGKTQYF	TGTGCCAGCACCCCAGAAATGAGCGGGAAGACCCAGTACTTC
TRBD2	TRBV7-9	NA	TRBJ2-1	CASSLDRGAYNEQFF	TGTGCCAGCAGCTTAGATCGGGGGGCCTACAATGAGCAGTTCTTC